The rows below give T cell receptor beta chains drawn from one sample of a study of blood T cell repertoires in COVID-19. Libraries were prepared by immunoSEQ multiplex PCR; TCRdb keeps only in-frame clonotypes and omits some of them. The sample comprises around 39,000 clones, around 86% of which are singletons, and 5.2% rests with the top ten. What was sequenced was peripheral blood. The receptors shown here come from a man aged 35 to 55 with active COVID-19. CDR3s include the opening cysteine and the closing phenylalanine or tryptophan. Each record gives: CDR3 protein, CDR3 DNA, J gene, V gene, D gene, CDR3 length, clone size. A D gene is named only where the DNA matches it firmly. Some rows have no size entry. The others give once, few or many, or a class for an expanded clone.

CDR3aa: CASGQTGSSYNEQFF; CDR3nt: TGCGCCAGCGGCCAGACGGGGAGCTCCTACAATGAGCAGTTCTTC; j_gene: TRBJ2-1; v_gene: TRBV5-1; d_gene: .; len: 15; abundance: .
CDR3aa: CASSLQGDRTEAFF; CDR3nt: TGTGCCAGCAGCCTACAGGGGGATCGCACTGAAGCTTTCTTT; j_gene: TRBJ1-1; v_gene: TRBV9; d_gene: TRBD1; len: 14; abundance: .
CDR3aa: CASSLSGPYNEQFF; CDR3nt: TGTGCCAGCAGTTTAAGTGGGCCCTACAATGAGCAGTTCTTC; j_gene: TRBJ2-1; v_gene: TRBV27; d_gene: .; len: 14; abundance: .
CDR3aa: CASSLLPGNEQFF; CDR3nt: TGTGCCAGCAGCCTCCTACCCGGGAATGAGCAGTTCTTC; j_gene: TRBJ2-1; v_gene: TRBV6-2/TRBV6-3; d_gene: .; len: 13; abundance: .
CDR3aa: CASSRLRILIRDTDTQYF; CDR3nt: TGTGCCAGCAGTAGATTGAGAATACTTATAAGAGATACAGATACGCAGTATTTT; j_gene: TRBJ2-3; v_gene: TRBV6-6; d_gene: .; len: 18; abundance: .
CDR3aa: CASSPGLVNQPQHF; CDR3nt: TGTGCCAGCTCACCAGGGCTGGTCAATCAGCCCCAGCATTTT; j_gene: TRBJ1-5; v_gene: TRBV18; d_gene: .; len: 14; abundance: few
CDR3aa: CASSRDGSADTQYF; CDR3nt: TGTGCCAGCAGCAGAGACGGGAGTGCAGATACGCAGTATTTT; j_gene: TRBJ2-3; v_gene: TRBV9; d_gene: .; len: 14; abundance: .
CDR3aa: CASSLGTGAINQPQHF; CDR3nt: TGTGCCAGCAGCTTAGGGACAGGAGCCATCAATCAGCCCCAGCATTTT; j_gene: TRBJ1-5; v_gene: TRBV7-9; d_gene: TRBD1; len: 16; abundance: once
CDR3aa: CSVSLLAGLNTQYF; CDR3nt: TGCAGTGTTAGTCTGCTAGCGGGACTAAATACGCAGTATTTT; j_gene: TRBJ2-3; v_gene: TRBV20-1; d_gene: TRBD2; len: 14; abundance: once
CDR3aa: CASSLGLGSGADTEAFF; CDR3nt: TGCGCCAGCAGCTTGGGACTAGGTTCTGGGGCAGACACTGAAGCTTTCTTT; j_gene: TRBJ1-1; v_gene: TRBV5-1; d_gene: .; len: 17; abundance: few
CDR3aa: CASSQGRKQSSRVTEAFF; CDR3nt: TGCGCCAGCAGCCAAGGCCGGAAACAAAGCTCTCGGGTCACTGAAGCTTTCTTT; j_gene: TRBJ1-1; v_gene: TRBV4-1; d_gene: .; len: 18; abundance: .
CDR3aa: CASSLYPGTGNIQYF; CDR3nt: TGTGCCAGCAGCCTATACCCCGGGACAGGGAACATTCAGTACTTC; j_gene: TRBJ2-4; v_gene: TRBV5-6; d_gene: TRBD1; len: 15; abundance: .
CDR3aa: CSVTGELAGASSTDTQYF; CDR3nt: TGCAGCGTGACGGGGGAACTAGCGGGAGCTTCTAGCACAGATACGCAGTATTTT; j_gene: TRBJ2-3; v_gene: TRBV29-1; d_gene: TRBD2; len: 18; abundance: .
CDR3aa: CASSGLTSAEQYF; CDR3nt: TGCGCCAGCAGTGGGCTAACTAGCGCCGAGCAGTACTTC; j_gene: TRBJ2-7; v_gene: TRBV10-1; d_gene: TRBD2; len: 13; abundance: .
CDR3aa: CASSDPPWGDEQYF; CDR3nt: TGTGCCAGCAGTGATCCGCCGTGGGGCGACGAGCAGTACTTC; j_gene: TRBJ2-7; v_gene: TRBV6-1; d_gene: .; len: 14; abundance: .
CDR3aa: CASSLEGRGIYNEQFF; CDR3nt: TGTGCCAGCAGCTTAGAAGGGCGGGGGATCTACAATGAGCAGTTCTTC; j_gene: TRBJ2-1; v_gene: TRBV7-2; d_gene: TRBD2; len: 16; abundance: .
CDR3aa: CACHRAGYGYTF; CDR3nt: TGTGCCTGCCACAGGGCGGGCTATGGCTACACCTTC; j_gene: TRBJ1-2; v_gene: TRBV30; d_gene: .; len: 12; abundance: .